A single T cell receptor (beta chain) is shown here with its context. The antigen remains undetermined. These data are taken from a study of Graves' ophthalmopathy and Graves' hyperthyroidism. Findings of the study overall: Distinction of ophthalmopathy from stable hyperthyroidism by a 13-signature model reached over 85% sensitivity and approximately 80% specificity.

The diagnosis combined clinical symptoms, thyroxine, TRAb, thyroid ultrasound and orbital computed tomography scans. Amplified material comprised TCR beta CDR3 regions derived from RNA transcripts. Amplification began with first-round RT-PCR using HTBI primers, then second-round multiplex PCR was performed. TCRdb reprocessed the multiplex PCR reads via MiXCR and lists one record per CDR3 protein. Of 650,000 to 900,000 distinct CDR3 sequences in the sample, 40% were seen once. The CDR3 is 16 amino acids. Unmatched junction bases numbered 12, after V lost 0 bases and J lost 6 bases. Germline V CDR1 and CDR2: DFQATT, SNEGSKA (reference sequence).

The specimen sequenced was peripheral blood. This clonotype originated in an adult man with Graves' ophthalmopathy. The chain links TRBV20-1 to TRBJ2-7, with 9 bases fitting TRBD1. CDR3 in amino acids: CSARDLKDRGRTEQYF. The CDR3 bases are TGCAGTGCTAGAGATCTTAAGGACAGGGGTCGGACCGAGCAGTACTTC.